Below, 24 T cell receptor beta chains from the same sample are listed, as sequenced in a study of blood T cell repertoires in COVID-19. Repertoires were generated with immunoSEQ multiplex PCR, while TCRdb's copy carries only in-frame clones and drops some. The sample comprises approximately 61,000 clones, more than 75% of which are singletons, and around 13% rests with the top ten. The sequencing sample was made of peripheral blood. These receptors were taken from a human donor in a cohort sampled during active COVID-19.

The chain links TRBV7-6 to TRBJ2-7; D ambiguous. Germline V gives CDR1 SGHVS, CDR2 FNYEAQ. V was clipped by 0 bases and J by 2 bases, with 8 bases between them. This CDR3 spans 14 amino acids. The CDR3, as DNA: TGTGCCAGCAGCTTAGCCGCCAGTGCCTACGAGCAGTACTTC. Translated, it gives CASSLAASAYEQYF. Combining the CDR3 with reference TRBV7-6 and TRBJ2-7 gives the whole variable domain GAGVSQSPRYKVTKRGQDVALRCDPISGHVSLYWYRQALGQGPEFLTYFNYEAQQDKSGLPNDRFSAERPEGSISTLTIQRTEQRDSAMYRCASSLAASAYEQYFGPGTRLTVT.

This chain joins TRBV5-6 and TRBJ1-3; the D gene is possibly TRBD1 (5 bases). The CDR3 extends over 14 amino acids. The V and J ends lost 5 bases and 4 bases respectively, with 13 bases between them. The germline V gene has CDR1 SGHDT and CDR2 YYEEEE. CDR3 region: CASRPWGRGNTIYF. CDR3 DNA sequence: TGTGCCAGCAGACCGTGGGGCAGGGGAAACACCATATATTTT.

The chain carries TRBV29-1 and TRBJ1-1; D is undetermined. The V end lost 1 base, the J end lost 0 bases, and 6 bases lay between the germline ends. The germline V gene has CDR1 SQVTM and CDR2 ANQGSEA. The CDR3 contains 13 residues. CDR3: CSVEGAMNTEAFF. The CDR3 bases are TGCAGCGTTGAAGGGGCTATGAACACTGAAGCTTTCTTT.

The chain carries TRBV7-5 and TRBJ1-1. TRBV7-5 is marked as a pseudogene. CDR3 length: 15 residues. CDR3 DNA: TGTGTCAGAAGCTTAGGGATCCGGGGGAACACTGAAGCTTTCTTT. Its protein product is CVRSLGIRGNTEAFF.

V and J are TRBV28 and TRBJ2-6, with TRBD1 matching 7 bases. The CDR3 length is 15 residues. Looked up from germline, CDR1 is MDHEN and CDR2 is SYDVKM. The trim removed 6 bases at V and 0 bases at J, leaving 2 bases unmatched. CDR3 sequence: CASRGGVSGANVLTF. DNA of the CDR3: TGTGCCAGCAGAGGGGGCGTCTCTGGGGCCAACGTCCTGACTTTC.

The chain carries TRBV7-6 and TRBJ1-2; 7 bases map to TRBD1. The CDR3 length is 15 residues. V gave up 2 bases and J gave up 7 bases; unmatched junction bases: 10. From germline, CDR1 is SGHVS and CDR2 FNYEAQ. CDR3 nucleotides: TGTGCCAGCAGCTTATCCCCTGAGGGGGCCGGTGGCTACACCTTC. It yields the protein CASSLSPEGAGGYTF.

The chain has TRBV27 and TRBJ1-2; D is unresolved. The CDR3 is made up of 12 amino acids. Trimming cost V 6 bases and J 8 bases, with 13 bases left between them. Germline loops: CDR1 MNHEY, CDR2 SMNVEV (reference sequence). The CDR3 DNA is TGTGCCAGCAGCCCAGAGGGAATCGGCTACACCTTC. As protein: CASSPEGIGYTF.

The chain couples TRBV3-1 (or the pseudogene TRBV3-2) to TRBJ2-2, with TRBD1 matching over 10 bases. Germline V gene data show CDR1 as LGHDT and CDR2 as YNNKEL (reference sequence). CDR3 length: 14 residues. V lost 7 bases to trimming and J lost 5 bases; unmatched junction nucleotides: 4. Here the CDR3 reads CASNGQGGTGELFF. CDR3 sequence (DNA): TGTGCCAGCAACGGACAGGGGGGAACCGGGGAGCTGTTTTTT.

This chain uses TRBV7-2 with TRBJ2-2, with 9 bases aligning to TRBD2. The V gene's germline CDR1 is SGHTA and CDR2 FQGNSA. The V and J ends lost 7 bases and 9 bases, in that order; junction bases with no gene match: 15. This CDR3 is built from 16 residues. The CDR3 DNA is TGTGCCAGCACCCCCTCATCGGCTAGCGGGACCCGGGAGCTGTTTTTT. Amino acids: CASTPSSASGTRELFF.

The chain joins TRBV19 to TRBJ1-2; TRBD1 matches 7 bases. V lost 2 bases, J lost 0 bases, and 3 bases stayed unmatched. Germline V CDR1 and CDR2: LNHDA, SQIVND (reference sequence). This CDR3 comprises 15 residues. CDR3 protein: CASSIRTGANYGYTF. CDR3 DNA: TGTGCCAGTAGTATACGGACAGGTGCTAACTATGGCTACACCTTC.

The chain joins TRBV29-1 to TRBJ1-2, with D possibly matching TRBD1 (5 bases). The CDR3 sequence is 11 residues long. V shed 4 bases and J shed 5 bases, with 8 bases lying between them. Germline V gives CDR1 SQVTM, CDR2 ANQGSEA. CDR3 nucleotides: TGCAGCGTTGGACAGATATATGGCTACACCTTC. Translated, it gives CSVGQIYGYTF.

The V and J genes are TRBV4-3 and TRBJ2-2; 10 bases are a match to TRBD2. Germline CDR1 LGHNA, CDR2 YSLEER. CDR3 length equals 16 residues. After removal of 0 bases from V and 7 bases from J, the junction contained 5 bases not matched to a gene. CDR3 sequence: CASSQEAAGGGGELFF. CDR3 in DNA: TGCGCCAGCAGCCAAGAGGCAGCGGGAGGGGGCGGGGAGCTGTTTTTT.

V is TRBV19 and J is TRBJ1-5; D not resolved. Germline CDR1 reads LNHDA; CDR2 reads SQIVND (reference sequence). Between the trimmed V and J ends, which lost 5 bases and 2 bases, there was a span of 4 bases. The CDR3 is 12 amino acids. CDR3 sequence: CASSRRNQPQHF. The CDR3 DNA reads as TGTGCCAGTAGTCGTCGCAATCAGCCCCAGCATTTT.

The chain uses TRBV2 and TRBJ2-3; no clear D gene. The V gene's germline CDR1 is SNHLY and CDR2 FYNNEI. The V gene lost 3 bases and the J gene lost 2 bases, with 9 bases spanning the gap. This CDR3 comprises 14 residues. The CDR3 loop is CASSDVGPTDTQYF. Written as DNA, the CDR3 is TGTGCCAGCAGTGACGTGGGCCCCACAGATACGCAGTATTTT.

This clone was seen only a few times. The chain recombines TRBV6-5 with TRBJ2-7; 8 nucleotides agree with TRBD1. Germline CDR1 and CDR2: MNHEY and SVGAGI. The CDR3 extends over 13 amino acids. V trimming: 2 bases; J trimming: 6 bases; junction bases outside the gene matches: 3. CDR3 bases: TGTGCCAGCAGTTACCCAGGGGGCCGCGAGCAGTACTTC. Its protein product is CASSYPGGREQYF.

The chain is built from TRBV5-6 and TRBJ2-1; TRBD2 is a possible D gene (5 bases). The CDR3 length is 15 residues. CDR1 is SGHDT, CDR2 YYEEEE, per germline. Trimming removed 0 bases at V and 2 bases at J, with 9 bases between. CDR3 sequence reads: CASSLVSGTYNEQFF. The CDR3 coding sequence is TGTGCCAGCAGCTTGGTGTCGGGAACCTACAATGAGCAGTTCTTC.

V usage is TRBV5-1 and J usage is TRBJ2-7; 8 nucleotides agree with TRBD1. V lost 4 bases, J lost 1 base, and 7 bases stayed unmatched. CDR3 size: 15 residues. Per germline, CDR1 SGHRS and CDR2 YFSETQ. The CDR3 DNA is TGCGCCAGCAGCCCGCCGGGACAGGAGTCCTACGAGCAGTACTTC. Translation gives CASSPPGQESYEQYF.

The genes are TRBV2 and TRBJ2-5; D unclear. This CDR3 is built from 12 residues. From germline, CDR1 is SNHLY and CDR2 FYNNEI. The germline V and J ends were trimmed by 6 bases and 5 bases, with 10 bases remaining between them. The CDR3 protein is CASRALYETQYF. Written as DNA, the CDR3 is TGTGCCAGCAGAGCTCTATACGAGACCCAGTACTTC. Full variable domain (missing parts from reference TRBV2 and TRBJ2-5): EPEVTQTPSHQVTQMGQEVILRCVPISNHLYFYWYRQILGQKVEFLVSFYNNEISEKSEIFDDQFSVERPDGSNFTLKIRSTKLEDSAMYFCASRALYETQYFGPGTRLLVL.

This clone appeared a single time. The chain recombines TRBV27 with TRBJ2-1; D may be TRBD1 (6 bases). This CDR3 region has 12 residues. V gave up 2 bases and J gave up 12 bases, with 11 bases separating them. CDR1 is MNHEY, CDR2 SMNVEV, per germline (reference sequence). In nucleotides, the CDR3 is TGTGCCAGCAGTTTAAGGGGGAGTGGGCAGTTCTTC. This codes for CASSLRGSGQFF.

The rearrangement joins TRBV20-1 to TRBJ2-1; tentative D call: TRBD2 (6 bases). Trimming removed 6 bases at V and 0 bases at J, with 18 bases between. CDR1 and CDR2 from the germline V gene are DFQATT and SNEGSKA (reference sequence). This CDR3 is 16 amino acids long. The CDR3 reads CSASSLASSSYNEQFF. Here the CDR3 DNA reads TGCAGTGCGAGTAGTCTAGCGTCGAGCTCCTACAATGAGCAGTTCTTC.

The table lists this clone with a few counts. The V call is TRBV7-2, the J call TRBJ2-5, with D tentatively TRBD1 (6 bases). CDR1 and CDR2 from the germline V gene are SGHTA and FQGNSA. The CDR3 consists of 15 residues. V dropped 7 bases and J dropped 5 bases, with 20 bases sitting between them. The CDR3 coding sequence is TGTGCCAGCACCCCCCAGTACGGACAGAGGGAGACCCAGTACTTC. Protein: CASTPQYGQRETQYF.

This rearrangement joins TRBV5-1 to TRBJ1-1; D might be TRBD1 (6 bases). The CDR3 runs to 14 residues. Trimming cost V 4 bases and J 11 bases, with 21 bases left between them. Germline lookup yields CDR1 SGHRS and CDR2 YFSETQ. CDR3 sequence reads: CASSHSDRPLEAFF. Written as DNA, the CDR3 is TGCGCCAGCAGCCACTCCGACAGGCCCCTCGAGGCTTTCTTT.

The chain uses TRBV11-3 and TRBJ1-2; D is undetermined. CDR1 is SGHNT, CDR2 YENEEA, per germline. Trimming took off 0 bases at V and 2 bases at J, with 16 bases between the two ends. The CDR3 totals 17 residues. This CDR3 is CASSLDQRITTNYGYTF. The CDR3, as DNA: TGTGCCAGCAGCTTAGATCAGCGGATTACTACCAACTATGGCTACACCTTC.

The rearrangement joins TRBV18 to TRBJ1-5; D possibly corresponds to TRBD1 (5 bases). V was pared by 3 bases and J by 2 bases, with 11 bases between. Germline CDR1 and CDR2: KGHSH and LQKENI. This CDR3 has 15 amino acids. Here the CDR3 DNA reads TGTGCCAGCTCACCTGGGGGGTTAGGCAATCAGCCCCAGCATTTT. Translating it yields CASSPGGLGNQPQHF.